Described below is a single TCR beta chain sequence and its context. The source of the sample is a study of blood T cell repertoires in COVID-19. Under the authors' procedure: Nucleated cell number was recorded as an estimate derived from reference gene primer amplification. Clones were read by immunoSEQ multiplex PCR, and TCRdb kept only the in-frame ones, dropping some. Clone size and V and J calls were adopted from that table, with D and trimming inferred from the DNA. The sample comprises 240,000 or so clones, about 87% of which are singletons, and 0.87% rests with the top ten. CDR3 length equals 19 residues. Germline V lookup: CDR1 LNHNV, CDR2 YYDKDF (reference sequence). The J segment lost 4 bases and the V segment lost 2 bases, leaving 14 bases of the junction unmatched. Study members were between roughly 18 and 89 years old and lived in fewer than 30 US regions. Researchers sorted participants into cohorts using their self-reported clinical history. In the 2 weeks before study entry, exposed participants met a COVID-19 case, which was PCR-confirmed or clinician-diagnosed.

Sequenced: PBMCs or T cells enriched from blood (not recorded which). The chain employs TRBV15 and TRBJ2-3; 11 nucleotides line up with TRBD2. This clonotype was sampled from a man aged 50-59 years who had been exposed to COVID-19. The CDR3 spells CATSRLRVAGGGLADTQYF. The CDR3, as DNA: TGTGCCACCAGCAGACTAAGAGTAGCGGGAGGGGGTTTGGCAGATACGCAGTATTTT.